This T cell receptor beta chain was recovered during a study of molecular identifiers for immune sequencing clone quantification. Study-level background: Replicates partitioned RNA from around 20,000 or 100,000 naive CD8 cells into five parts, sequencing four.

TCRdb re-called the PCR reads through MiXCR, storing one row per CDR3 protein. The sample carries fewer than 45,000 distinct CDR3 sequences, about 24% recorded once. To note about this clonotype: A much larger clone lies a single base off, so this may be a read error.

Sequencing used naive CD8+ T cells from blood, with Jurkat cell RNA spiked in. Subset defined: FACS-sorted CD8+CD4-CCR7+CD45RA+ naive T cells. The sequence was obtained from a human donor in good health. Some libraries in this study had Jurkat cell RNA spiked in.

The CDR3 DNA follows: TGTGCCAGCAGCTTAGGAACCATCTCCTACGAGCAGCACTTC. This translates into CASSLGTISYEQHF. This chain connects TRBV7-6 to TRBJ2-7; no firm D call. The CDR3 is made up of 14 amino acids. In germline, CDR1 is SGHVS, CDR2 FNYEAQ.